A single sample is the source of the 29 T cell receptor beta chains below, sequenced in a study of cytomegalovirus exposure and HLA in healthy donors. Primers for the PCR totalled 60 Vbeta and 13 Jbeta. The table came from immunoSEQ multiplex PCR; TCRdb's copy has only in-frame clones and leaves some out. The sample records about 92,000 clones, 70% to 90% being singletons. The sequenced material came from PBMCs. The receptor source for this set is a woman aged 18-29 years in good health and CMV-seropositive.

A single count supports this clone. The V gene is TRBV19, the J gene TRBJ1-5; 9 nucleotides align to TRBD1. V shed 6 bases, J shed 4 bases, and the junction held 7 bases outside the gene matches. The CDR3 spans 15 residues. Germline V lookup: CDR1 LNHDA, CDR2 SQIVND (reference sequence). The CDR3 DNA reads TGTGCCAGTAGAGAGGGACAGGGTGGGAATCAGCCCCAGCATTTT. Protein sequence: CASREGQGGNQPQHF.

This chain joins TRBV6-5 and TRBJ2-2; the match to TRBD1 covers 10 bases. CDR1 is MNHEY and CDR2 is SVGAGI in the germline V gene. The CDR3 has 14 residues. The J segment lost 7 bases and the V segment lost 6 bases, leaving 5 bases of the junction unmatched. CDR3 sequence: CASRVTGGDGELFF. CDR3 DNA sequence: TGTGCCAGCAGAGTGACAGGGGGCGACGGGGAGCTGTTTTTT.

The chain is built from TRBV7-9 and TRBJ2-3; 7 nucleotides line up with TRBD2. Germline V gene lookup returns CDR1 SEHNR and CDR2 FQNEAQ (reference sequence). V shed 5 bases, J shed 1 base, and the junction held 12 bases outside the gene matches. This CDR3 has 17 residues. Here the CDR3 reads CASSPSTGTTRTDTQYF. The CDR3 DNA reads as TGTGCCAGCAGCCCGTCGACCGGGACTACGCGCACAGATACGCAGTATTTT.

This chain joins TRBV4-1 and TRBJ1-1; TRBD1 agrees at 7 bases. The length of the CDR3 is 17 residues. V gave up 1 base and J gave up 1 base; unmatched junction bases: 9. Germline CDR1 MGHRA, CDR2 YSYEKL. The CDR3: CASSQVLAGQQNTEAFF. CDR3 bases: TGCGCCAGCAGCCAAGTATTGGCGGGACAGCAGAACACTGAAGCTTTCTTT.

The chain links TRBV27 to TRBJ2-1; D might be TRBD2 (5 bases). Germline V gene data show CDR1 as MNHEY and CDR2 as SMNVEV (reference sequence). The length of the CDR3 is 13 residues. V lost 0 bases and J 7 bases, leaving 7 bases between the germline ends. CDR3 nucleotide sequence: TGTGCCAGCAGTTTATCGCGGGCAAATGAGCAGTTCTTC. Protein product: CASSLSRANEQFF.

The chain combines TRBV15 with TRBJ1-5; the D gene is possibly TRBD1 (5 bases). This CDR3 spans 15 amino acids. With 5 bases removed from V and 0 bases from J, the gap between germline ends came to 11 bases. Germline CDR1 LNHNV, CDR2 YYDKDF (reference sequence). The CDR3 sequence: CATSLRDYSNQPQHF. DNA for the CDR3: TGTGCCACCAGCCTGAGGGACTATAGCAATCAGCCCCAGCATTTT. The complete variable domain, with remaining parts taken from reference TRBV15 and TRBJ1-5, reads DAMVIQNPRYQVTQFGKPVTLSCSQTLNHNVMYWYQQKSSQAPKLLFHYYDKDFNNEADTPDNFQSRRPNTSFCFLDIRSPGLGDTAMYLCATSLRDYSNQPQHFGDGTRLSIL.

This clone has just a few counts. CDR3 coding DNA: TGTGCCTGGGGGGGGGCGGAGGGGTTCACAGATACGCAGTATTTT. It encodes CAWGGAEGFTDTQYF. V is TRBV30 and J is TRBJ2-3; a possible D gene is TRBD2 (7 bases). Germline CDR1 and CDR2: GTSNPN and SVGIG (reference sequence). Trimming left V 5 bases short and J 2 bases short, with 17 bases between. CDR3 size: 15 residues.

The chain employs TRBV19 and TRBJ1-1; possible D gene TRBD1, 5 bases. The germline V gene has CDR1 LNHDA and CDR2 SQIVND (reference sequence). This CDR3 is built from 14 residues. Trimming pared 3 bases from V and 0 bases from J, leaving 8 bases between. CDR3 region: CASSMGLMNTEAFF. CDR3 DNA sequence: TGTGCCAGTAGTATGGGACTTATGAACACTGAAGCTTTCTTT.

This CDR3 reads CASRPLDRLDQPQHF. The CDR3 nucleotides are TGTGCCAGCAGACCCCTTGACAGGTTGGACCAGCCCCAGCATTTT. This rearrangement joins TRBV6-6 to TRBJ1-5; the D gene is possibly TRBD1 (6 bases). V was shortened by 6 bases and J by 7 bases, with 19 bases between the two germline ends. The CDR3 consists of 15 residues. Germline CDR1 MNHNY, CDR2 SVGAGI (reference sequence).

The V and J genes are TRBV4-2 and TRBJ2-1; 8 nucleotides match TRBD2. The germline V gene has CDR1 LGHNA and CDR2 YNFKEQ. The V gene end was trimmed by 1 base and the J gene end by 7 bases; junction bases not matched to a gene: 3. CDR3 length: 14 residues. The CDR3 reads CASSQAGGPNEQFF. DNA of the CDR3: TGTGCCAGCAGCCAAGCGGGAGGGCCAAATGAGCAGTTCTTC.

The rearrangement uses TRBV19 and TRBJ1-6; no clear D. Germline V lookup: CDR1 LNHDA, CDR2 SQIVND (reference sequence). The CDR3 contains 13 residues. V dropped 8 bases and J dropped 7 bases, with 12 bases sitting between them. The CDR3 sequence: CASRTSGNSPLHF. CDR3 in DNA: TGTGCCAGTCGGACGTCGGGGAATTCACCCCTCCACTTT. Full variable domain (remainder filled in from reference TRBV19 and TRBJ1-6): DGGITQSPKYLFRKEGQNVTLSCEQNLNHDAMYWYRQDPGQGLRLIYYSQIVNDFQKGDIAEGYSVSREKKESFPLTVTSAQKNPTAFYLCASRTSGNSPLHFGNGTRLTVT.

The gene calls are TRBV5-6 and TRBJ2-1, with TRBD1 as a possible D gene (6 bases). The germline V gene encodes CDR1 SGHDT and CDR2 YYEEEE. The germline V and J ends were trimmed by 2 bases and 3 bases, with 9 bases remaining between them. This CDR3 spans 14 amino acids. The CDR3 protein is CASSFLQGYNEQFF. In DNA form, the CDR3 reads TGTGCCAGCAGCTTTCTACAGGGCTACAATGAGCAGTTCTTC.

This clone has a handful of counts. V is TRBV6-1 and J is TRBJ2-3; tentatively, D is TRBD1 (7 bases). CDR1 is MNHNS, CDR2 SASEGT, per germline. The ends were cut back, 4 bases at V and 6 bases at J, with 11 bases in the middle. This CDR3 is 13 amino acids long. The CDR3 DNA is TGTGCCAGCAGTGTCCAGGGGGGCGATACGCAGTATTTT. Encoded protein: CASSVQGGDTQYF.

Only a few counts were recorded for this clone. The DNA for the CDR3 is TGTGCCAGCAGCACAATGGAGGGGACTGAAGCTTTCTTT. Translation gives CASSTMEGTEAFF. V and J are TRBV6-1 and TRBJ1-1, with D maybe TRBD1 (5 bases). Germline V gene sequence: CDR1 MNHNS, CDR2 SASEGT. V lost 6 bases and J lost 5, with 13 bases in between. The CDR3 covers 13 residues.

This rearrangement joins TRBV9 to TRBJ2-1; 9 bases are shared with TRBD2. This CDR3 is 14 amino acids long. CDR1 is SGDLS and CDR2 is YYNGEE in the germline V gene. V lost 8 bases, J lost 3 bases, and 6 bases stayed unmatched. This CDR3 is CARISGRIYNEQFF. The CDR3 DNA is TGTGCCAGGATCAGCGGGAGGATCTACAATGAGCAGTTCTTC.

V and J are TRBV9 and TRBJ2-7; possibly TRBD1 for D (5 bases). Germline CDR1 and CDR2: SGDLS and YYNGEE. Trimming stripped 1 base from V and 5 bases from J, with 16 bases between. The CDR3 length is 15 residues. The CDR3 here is CASSVYGQGFNEQYF. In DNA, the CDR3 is TGTGCCAGCAGCGTATATGGACAAGGATTCAACGAGCAGTACTTC.

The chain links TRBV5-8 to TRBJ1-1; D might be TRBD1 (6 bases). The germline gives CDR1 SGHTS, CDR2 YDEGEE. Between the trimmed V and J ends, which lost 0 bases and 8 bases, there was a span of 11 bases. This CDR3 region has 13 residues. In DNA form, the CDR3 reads TGTGCCAGCAGCTTGGTAAGGACAGACGAAGCTTTCTTT. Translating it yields CASSLVRTDEAFF.

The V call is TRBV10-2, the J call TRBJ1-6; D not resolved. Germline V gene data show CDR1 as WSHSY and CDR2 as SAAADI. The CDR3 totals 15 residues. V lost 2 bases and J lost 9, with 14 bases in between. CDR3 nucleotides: TGCGCCAGCAGTGAGGGGCTGGGTTCATTTTCACCCCTCCACTTT. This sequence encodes CASSEGLGSFSPLHF.

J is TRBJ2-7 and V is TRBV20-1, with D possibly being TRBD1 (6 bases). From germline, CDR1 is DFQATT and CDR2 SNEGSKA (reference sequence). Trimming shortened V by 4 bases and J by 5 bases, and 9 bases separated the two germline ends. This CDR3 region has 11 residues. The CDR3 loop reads CSATDSNEQYF. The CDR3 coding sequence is TGCAGTGCTACGGACAGCAACGAGCAGTACTTC.

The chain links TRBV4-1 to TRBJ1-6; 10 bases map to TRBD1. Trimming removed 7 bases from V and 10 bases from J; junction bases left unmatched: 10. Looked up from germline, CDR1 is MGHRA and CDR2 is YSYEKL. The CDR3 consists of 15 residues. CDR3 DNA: TGCGCCAGCACCCCGGACAGGGGGATACGGTCACCCCTCCACTTT. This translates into CASTPDRGIRSPLHF.

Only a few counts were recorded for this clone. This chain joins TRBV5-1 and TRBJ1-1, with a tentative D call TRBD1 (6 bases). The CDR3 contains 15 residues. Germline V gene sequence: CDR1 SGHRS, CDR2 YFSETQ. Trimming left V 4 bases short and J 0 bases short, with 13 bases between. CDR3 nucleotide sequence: TGCGCCAGCAGCCCCCAGGGGACATTGAACACTGAAGCTTTCTTT. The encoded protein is CASSPQGTLNTEAFF.

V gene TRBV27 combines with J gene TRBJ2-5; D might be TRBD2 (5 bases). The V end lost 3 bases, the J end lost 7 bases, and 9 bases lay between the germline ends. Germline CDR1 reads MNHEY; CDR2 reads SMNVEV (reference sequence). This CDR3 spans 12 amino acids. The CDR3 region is CASSFRGGTQYF. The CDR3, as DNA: TGTGCCAGCAGTTTTCGGGGTGGGACCCAGTACTTC.

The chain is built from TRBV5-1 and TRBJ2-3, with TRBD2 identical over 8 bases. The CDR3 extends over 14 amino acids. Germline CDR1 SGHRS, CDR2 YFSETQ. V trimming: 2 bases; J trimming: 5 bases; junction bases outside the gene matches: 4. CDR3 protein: CASSLLAERDTQYF. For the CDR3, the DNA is TGCGCCAGCAGCTTACTAGCGGAACGAGATACGCAGTATTTT.

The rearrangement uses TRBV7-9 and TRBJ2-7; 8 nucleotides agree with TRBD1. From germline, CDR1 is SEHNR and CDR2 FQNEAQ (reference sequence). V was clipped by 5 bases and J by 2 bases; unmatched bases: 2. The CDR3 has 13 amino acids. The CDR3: CASSRDRPYEQYF. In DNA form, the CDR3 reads TGTGCCAGCAGCCGGGACAGGCCCTACGAGCAGTACTTC. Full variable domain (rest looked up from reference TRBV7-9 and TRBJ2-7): DTGVSQNPRHKITKRGQNVTFRCDPISEHNRLYWYRQTLGQGPEFLTYFQNEAQLEKSRLLSDRFSAERPKGSFSTLEIQRTEQGDSAMYLCASSRDRPYEQYFGPGTRLTVT.

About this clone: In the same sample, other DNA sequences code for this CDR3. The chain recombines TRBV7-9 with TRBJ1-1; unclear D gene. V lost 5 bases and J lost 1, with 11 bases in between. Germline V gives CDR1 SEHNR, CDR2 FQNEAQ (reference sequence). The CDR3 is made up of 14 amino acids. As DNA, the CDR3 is TGTGCCAGCAGCCCCGCCCCCGGGAACACTGAAGCTTTCTTT. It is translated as CASSPAPGNTEAFF. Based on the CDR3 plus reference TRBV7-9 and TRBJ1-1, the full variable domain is DTGVSQNPRHKITKRGQNVTFRCDPISEHNRLYWYRQTLGQGPEFLTYFQNEAQLEKSRLLSDRFSAERPKGSFSTLEIQRTEQGDSAMYLCASSPAPGNTEAFFGQGTRLTVV.

The DNA for the CDR3 is TGTGCCATCTCGTCGCCTCACGAGGGCACTGAAGCTTTCTTT. It encodes CAISSPHEGTEAFF. The gene calls are TRBV10-3 and TRBJ1-1; D not certain. CDR3 length equals 14 residues. Germline assignment: CDR1 ENHRY and CDR2 SYGVKD. The V gene lost 8 bases and the J gene lost 4 bases, with 17 bases spanning the gap.

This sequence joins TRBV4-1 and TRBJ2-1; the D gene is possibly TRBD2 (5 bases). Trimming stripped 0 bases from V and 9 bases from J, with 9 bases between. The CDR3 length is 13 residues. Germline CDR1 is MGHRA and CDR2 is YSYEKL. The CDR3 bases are TGCGCCAGCAGCCAAGACCGGCGGGTTGAGCAGTTCTTC. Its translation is CASSQDRRVEQFF.

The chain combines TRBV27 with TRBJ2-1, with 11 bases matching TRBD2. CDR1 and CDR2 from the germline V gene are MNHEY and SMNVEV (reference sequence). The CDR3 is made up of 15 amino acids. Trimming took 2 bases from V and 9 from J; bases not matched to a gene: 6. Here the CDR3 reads CASSLGASGRSEQFF. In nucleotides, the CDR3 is TGTGCCAGCAGTTTAGGGGCTAGCGGGAGGTCTGAGCAGTTCTTC.

Here the CDR3 DNA reads TGTGCCAGCAGTCGGATACAGGGCGACTATGGCTACACCTTC. Translated: CASSRIQGDYGYTF. The genes are TRBV6-5 and TRBJ1-2; D is possibly TRBD1 (6 bases). Germline V gives CDR1 MNHEY, CDR2 SVGAGI. The CDR3 is made up of 14 amino acids. V gave up 5 bases and J gave up 3 bases, with 13 bases separating them.